In its sample, the clone carrying this T cell receptor beta chain was seen a few times. The target antigen is unknown. The data belong to a study of blood T cells in healthy people across ages. Together with a sample-barcoded 5' primer, a J-beta primer mix was included in a second PCR lasting roughly 6 to 12 cycles. A template-switch adaptor containing 12 random nucleotides labeled each cDNA molecule. TCRdb redid the calling of the 5' RACE reads with MiXCR, one entry per CDR3 protein. The sample has 1.5 million to 2 million distinct CDR3 sequences; around 50% are singletons. V dropped 7 bases and J dropped 2 bases, with 19 bases sitting between them. CDR1 and CDR2 from the germline V gene are KGHDR and SFDVKD. The CDR3 is 16 amino acids. Findings and caveats of the study: In long-lived donors, naive CD4+ cell counts and diversity exceeded those of aged donors.

The gene calls are TRBV24-1 and TRBJ2-5; D is possibly TRBD2 (7 bases). This receptor was identified in a woman between 40 and 50 years old in good health. The source material was blood. The CDR3 protein is CATSGRRGGQQETQYF. The DNA of the CDR3 is TGTGCCACCAGCGGAAGACGCGGGGGCCAACAAGAGACCCAGTACTTC.